Below are 21 T cell receptor beta chains sequenced from a single sample in a study of blood T cell repertoires in COVID-19. Here immunoSEQ multiplex PCR was the method, and the copy in TCRdb shows in-frame clones only, minus some. Here the sample spans fewer than 200,000 clones, 60% to 80% being singletons. The specimen was PBMCs or T cells enriched from blood (not recorded which). The receptors here all came from a woman in her 50s who had recovered from COVID-19.

The chain is built from TRBV30 and TRBJ1-6; TRBD1 is a possible D gene (5 bases). Germline lookup yields CDR1 GTSNPN and CDR2 SVGIG (reference sequence). The germline V and J ends were trimmed by 2 bases and 9 bases, with 14 bases remaining between them. This CDR3 is built from 14 residues. The DNA for the CDR3 is TGTGCCTGGAGTTCCGGGGGAACCGGTTCACCCCTCCACTTT. Amino acids: CAWSSGGTGSPLHF.

The rearrangement uses TRBV27 and TRBJ2-2, with 12 nucleotides matching TRBD2. This CDR3 comprises 15 residues. The germline V gene encodes CDR1 MNHEY and CDR2 SMNVEV (reference sequence). The V gene end was trimmed by 6 bases and the J gene end by 4 bases; junction bases not matched to a gene: 3. The CDR3 reads CASSPSGRGTGELFF. The CDR3 bases are TGTGCCAGCAGCCCTAGCGGGAGGGGCACCGGGGAGCTGTTTTTT.

The chain has TRBV15 and TRBJ1-2; the D gene is possibly TRBD1 (5 bases). Germline CDR1 is LNHNV and CDR2 is YYDKDF (reference sequence). The CDR3 length is 14 residues. Trimming took 3 bases from V and 1 from J, leaving 9 bases between them. The CDR3 region is CATSSVDSNYGYTF. The CDR3 DNA reads as TGTGCCACCAGCAGCGTTGACAGTAACTATGGCTACACCTTC.

Regarding this clone: Other DNA sequences in this specimen translate into the identical CDR3. The chain recombines TRBV7-3 with TRBJ2-3; D possibly corresponds to TRBD2 (5 bases). The CDR3 totals 14 residues. The V gene lost 0 bases and the J gene lost 1 base, with 5 bases spanning the gap. Germline V gene sequence: CDR1 SGHTA, CDR2 FQGTGA. The CDR3 region is CASSLTGGTDTQYF. CDR3 bases: TGTGCCAGCAGCTTAACGGGAGGCACAGATACGCAGTATTTT.

The chain couples TRBV12-3 or TRBV12-4 to TRBJ1-2; 7 nucleotides line up with TRBD1. J gave up 6 bases and V 6 bases, and 7 bases lay outside the gene matches. CDR3 length: 13 residues. Here the CDR3 reads CASSQTGEHGYTF. The CDR3 DNA is TGTGCCAGCAGCCAAACAGGGGAGCATGGCTACACCTTC.

The genes are TRBV19 and TRBJ2-2, with D uncertain. Germline V lookup: CDR1 LNHDA, CDR2 SQIVND (reference sequence). Deletions cut 5 bases from V and 5 bases from J, with 3 bases between. This CDR3 comprises 11 residues. In DNA, the CDR3 is TGTGCCAGTAGTTATACCGGGGAGCTGTTTTTT. Its translation is CASSYTGELFF.

V usage is TRBV2 and J usage is TRBJ2-5; the match to TRBD2 covers 11 bases. CDR1 is SNHLY and CDR2 is FYNNEI in the germline V gene. This CDR3 region has 15 residues. Losses at the gene ends were 1 base for V and 5 bases for J; bases not matched to a gene: 3. The DNA for the CDR3 is TGTGCCAGCAGTGAAGGGACTAGCGGGTTCGAGACCCAGTACTTC. It is translated as CASSEGTSGFETQYF.

The chain carries TRBV29-1 and TRBJ2-5, with D hard to call. Germline lookup yields CDR1 SQVTM and CDR2 ANQGSEA. The CDR3 is 14 residues long. Deletions cut 5 bases from V and 1 base from J, with 14 bases between. Here the CDR3 DNA reads TGCAGCGTTAAGCACCGAGCCCCCCAAGAGACCCAGTACTTC. Protein product: CSVKHRAPQETQYF.

The chain combines TRBV7-9 with TRBJ2-7, with 10 bases aligning to TRBD1. The CDR3 spans 15 residues. CDR1 and CDR2 (germline): SEHNR, FQNEAQ (reference sequence). Losses at the gene ends were 5 bases for V and 5 bases for J; bases not matched to a gene: 9. CDR3 DNA: TGTGCCAGCAGCGAAACCGGGACAGGGGCACACGAGCAGTACTTC. Amino acids: CASSETGTGAHEQYF.

The V call is TRBV9, the J call TRBJ2-5; 9 bases are shared with TRBD2. The J segment lost 4 bases and the V segment lost 0 bases, leaving 4 bases of the junction unmatched. CDR1 SGDLS and CDR2 YYNGEE come from the germline V gene. The CDR3 length is 15 residues. The CDR3 is CASSVGTSAVETQYF. In DNA, the CDR3 is TGTGCCAGCAGCGTAGGGACTAGCGCGGTAGAGACCCAGTACTTC.

This sequence joins TRBV3-1 (or the pseudogene TRBV3-2) and TRBJ2-3; 10 positions match TRBD2. The junction had 7 bases not matched to a gene; V was cut back by 0 bases and J by 7 bases. This CDR3 comprises 16 residues. Germline V lookup: CDR1 LGHDT, CDR2 YNNKEL (reference sequence). The CDR3 spells CASSQDVLAGAHTQYF. CDR3 sequence (DNA): TGTGCCAGCAGCCAAGACGTTCTAGCGGGAGCCCATACGCAGTATTTT.

The V gene is TRBV5-1, the J gene TRBJ1-2; TRBD1 matches at 9 bases. Unmatched junction bases numbered 11, after V lost 1 base and J lost 4 bases. Per germline, CDR1 SGHRS and CDR2 YFSETQ. The CDR3 runs to 17 residues. This chain's CDR3 is CASSLTGGASPSYGYTF. In nucleotides, the CDR3 is TGCGCCAGCAGCTTGACAGGGGGCGCATCCCCTTCCTATGGCTACACCTTC.

DNA of the CDR3: TGTGCCAGCAGCTTATATCAGGACAGGTCGGAAAAACTGTTTTTT. It specifies CASSLYQDRSEKLFF. The V call is TRBV7-9, the J call TRBJ1-4; TRBD1 aligns across 7 bases. Germline CDR1 reads SEHNR; CDR2 reads FQNEAQ (reference sequence). The J segment lost 8 bases and the V segment lost 2 bases, leaving 8 bases of the junction unmatched. CDR3 size: 15 residues.

The chain combines TRBV7-3 with TRBJ1-6; D uncertain. CDR1 is SGHTA and CDR2 is FQGTGA in the germline V gene. CDR3 length: 15 amino acids. Trimming took off 5 bases at V and 0 bases at J, with 8 bases between the two ends. CDR3 DNA sequence: TGTGCCAGCAGCCCGAGCTCCTCCTATAATTCACCCCTCCACTTT. Amino acid sequence: CASSPSSSYNSPLHF.

V usage is TRBV10-3 and J usage is TRBJ2-7, with 8 bases lining up with TRBD1. Trimming cost V 6 bases and J 6 bases; bases outside gene matches: 7. The CDR3 has 13 residues. CDR1 is ENHRY, CDR2 SYGVKD, per germline. CDR3 region: CAIRAGGAGEQYF. The DNA for the CDR3 is TGTGCCATCAGAGCAGGGGGCGCGGGCGAGCAGTACTTC.

The rearrangement links TRBV12-3 or TRBV12-4 to TRBJ1-5; tentative D call: TRBD1 (6 bases). The CDR3 has 13 amino acids. The V end was cut by 5 bases, the J end by 6 bases, with 11 bases between. In DNA, the CDR3 is TGTGCCAGCAGTCGAACAGGGAGTCAGCCCCAGCATTTT. It translates to CASSRTGSQPQHF.

CDR3 amino acids: CASTPGGTGSSGANVLTF. CDR3 coding DNA: TGTGCCAGCACCCCCGGGGGGACAGGATCCTCTGGGGCCAACGTCCTGACTTTC. The chain recombines TRBV28 with TRBJ2-6, with a weak D call TRBD1 (8 bases). The CDR3 runs 18 residues. The germline gives CDR1 MDHEN, CDR2 SYDVKM. The V end was cut by 7 bases, the J end by 0 bases, with 19 bases between.

CDR3 protein: CSVGEGGANTEAFF. The CDR3, as DNA: TGCAGCGTTGGGGAGGGGGGTGCGAACACTGAAGCTTTCTTT. The chain is built from TRBV29-1 and TRBJ1-1; possibly TRBD1 for D (6 bases). Germline V CDR1 and CDR2: SQVTM, ANQGSEA. Trimming shortened V by 4 bases and J by 1 base, and 13 bases separated the two germline ends. The CDR3 has 14 residues.

This clone was recorded a few times. The CDR3 bases are TGTGCCAGCAGTGAACTGGTCCCACGGGTAAATCAGCCCCAGCATTTT. Its protein product is CASSELVPRVNQPQHF. This chain joins TRBV6-1 and TRBJ1-5; no firm D call. The CDR3 has 16 amino acids. Germline V gene data show CDR1 as MNHNS and CDR2 as SASEGT. Trimming cost V 2 bases and J 4 bases, with 15 bases left between them.

This chain connects TRBV18 to TRBJ2-1; TRBD2 agrees at 8 bases. V lost 1 base and J lost 0; bases outside the gene matches: 8. The germline CDR1 and CDR2 sequences are KGHSH and LQKENI. There are 18 residues in the CDR3. The CDR3 DNA follows: TGTGCCAGCTCACCACTTCGCGGGAGGTCCTCCTCCTACAATGAGCAGTTCTTC. It translates to CASSPLRGRSSSYNEQFF.

The rearrangement joins TRBV6-1 to TRBJ2-7, with 7 bases that match TRBD1. The CDR3 extends over 15 amino acids. The germline CDR1 and CDR2 sequences are MNHNS and SASEGT. The J segment lost 5 bases and the V segment lost 3 bases, leaving 10 bases of the junction unmatched. The CDR3 DNA reads as TGTGCCAGCAGTGAGACAGGGTTAAAAAGGAACGAGCAGTACTTC. It specifies CASSETGLKRNEQYF.